This TCR beta chain was retrieved from a study of metastatic and nonmetastatic thyroid tumors. Each patient went into thyroid surgery without having received any treatment. TCRdb redid the clone calls on the PCR reads using MiXCR. The table has 75,000 to 100,000 clones, over 9.5% seen once. The TCR originated in a female donor with papillary thyroid cancer or a benign thyroid nodule (not recorded which). Some clones in this sample may be carry-over from other donors' samples. Sequencing used blood.

The CDR3 coding sequence is TGCAGTGCTACCCCGCAGGGACACGAGCAGTACTTC. As protein: CSATPQGHEQYF. This chain joins TRBV20-1 and TRBJ2-7; either TRBD1 or TRBD2 may fit D (5 bases each). The CDR3 is 12 amino acids. Looked up from germline, CDR1 is DFQATT and CDR2 is SNEGSKA (reference sequence). V shed 4 bases and J shed 5 bases, with 12 bases lying between them.